These T cell receptor beta chains were read from a single sample in a study of T cell changes during pregnancy in multiple sclerosis. Libraries were prepared by immunoSEQ multiplex PCR; TCRdb keeps only in-frame clonotypes and omits some of them. The data contain around 80,000 clones, 92% of them singletons. Sequenced here: peripheral blood, sampled before pregnancy. Receptors originate from a female donor with multiple sclerosis, enrolled in a pregnancy study. Each CDR3 is given with its conserved first and last residue.

V	J	CDR3
TRBV25-1	TRBJ2-5	CASTRPAAGGKETQYF
TRBV13	TRBJ1-5	CASSDGVTPQHF
TRBV4-1	TRBJ1-2	CASSQENPGYGYTF
TRBV2	TRBJ1-2	CAITTGPAYGYTF
TRBV9	TRBJ2-2	CASSAVGTGGPTGELFF
TRBV7-9	TRBJ2-1	CASSFGGAGVNIEQFF
TRBV18	TRBJ1-6	CASSPAGTAESPLHF
TRBV27	TRBJ2-1	CASSFGTGGSSSYNEQFF
TRBV7-9	TRBJ2-7	CASSLVSSGGLKLSYEQYF
TRBV6-5	TRBJ1-2	CASSHRGRGYGYTF
TRBV18	TRBJ2-4	CASSPPSRGVAKNIQYF
TRBV5-6	TRBJ2-1	CASSPPGGAYNEQFF
TRBV5-1	TRBJ2-5	CASRSGGNQETQYF
TRBV2	TRBJ1-5	CASSNDRGRGNQPQHF
TRBV7-6	TRBJ2-2	CASSSRRVDRGPSNTGELFF
TRBV2	TRBJ2-1	CASSEAGGEQFF
TRBV5-6	TRBJ1-1	CASSLYVGALNTEAFF
TRBV29-1	TRBJ2-1	CSVGVRGGTYNEQFF
TRBV7-2	TRBJ2-1	CASSSDGGLANEQFF
TRBV19	TRBJ2-5	CASSPHWVGEETQYF